Described below is a single TCR beta chain sequence and its context. Germline-derived CDR1 and CDR2 are LNHDA and SQIVND (reference sequence). This CDR3 is 12 amino acids long. Trimming stripped 6 bases from V and 4 bases from J, with 9 bases between. This sample is drawn from a study of blood T cell repertoires in COVID-19. Study details: Acute and convalescent COVID-19 samples came from the United States, Italy and Spain. PBMCs, B-cell-depleted T cells, or T cells provided the cDNA or gDNA that made up the material.

Original handling: Nucleated cell number was recorded as an estimate derived from reference gene primer amplification. Some clones are missing from TCRdb's copy, which holds only in-frame ones; the method was immunoSEQ multiplex PCR. The V and J calls and the clone size are those of that table, but D and trimming were determined from the DNA. The table has under 200,000 clones, around 89% seen once. This receptor was identified in a man aged 35 to 55 with active or convalescent COVID-19. The sequencing sample was made of peripheral blood. The V call is TRBV19, the J call TRBJ1-1; TRBD1 might be the D (5 bases). DNA of the CDR3: TGTGCCAGTAGGGGGGGAGGCACTGAAGCTTTCTTT. Protein sequence: CASRGGGTEAFF. Variable domain in full (rest from reference TRBV19 and TRBJ1-1): DGGITQSPKYLFRKEGQNVTLSCEQNLNHDAMYWYRQDPGQGLRLIYYSQIVNDFQKGDIAEGYSVSREKKESFPLTVTSAQKNPTAFYLCASRGGGTEAFFGQGTRLTVV.